The subject of this entry is one T cell receptor beta chain. This table comes from immunoSEQ multiplex PCR, and its TCRdb copy is limited to in-frame clones, with some not included. Of 39,000 or so clones listed, approximately 90% are singletons. The data originate from a study of blood T cell repertoires in COVID-19. Study as a whole: The samples span acute and convalescent COVID-19 from the United States, Italy and Spain. T cells, B-cell-depleted T cells, or PBMCs supplied cDNA or gDNA.

This CDR3 comprises 14 residues. Germline V CDR1 and CDR2: SGHRS, YFSETQ. V was clipped by 4 bases and J by 2 bases, with 12 bases between them. The V and J genes are TRBV5-1 and TRBJ1-2; no definite D call. The sequencing input was peripheral blood. This sequence was found in a human donor in a cohort sampled during active COVID-19. CDR3 protein: CASSRTGPNYGYTF. Here the CDR3 DNA reads TGCGCCAGCAGCCGCACGGGTCCGAACTATGGCTACACCTTC.